This TCR beta chain appears in the sequencing data of a study of blood T cell repertoires in COVID-19. Using immunoSEQ multiplex PCR, the repertoire was profiled, and TCRdb retains in-frame clones only, with some absent. This repertoire shows around 320,000 clones, almost 90% found once; its top ten account for around 4.5%. This CDR3 is built from 14 residues. V was cut by 6 bases and J by 0 bases, with 9 bases left in between. CDR1 is MGHDK and CDR2 is SYGVNS in the germline V gene. The specimen was PBMCs or T cells enriched from blood (not recorded which). This receptor was identified in a young woman with acute COVID-19. The chain recombines TRBV25-1 with TRBJ1-3; D may be TRBD1 (5 bases). This CDR3 reads CASRGDRSGNTIYF. The CDR3, as DNA: TGTGCCAGCAGAGGGGATCGCTCTGGAAACACCATATATTTT.